This paragraph reports one T cell receptor (beta chain). The CDR3 runs to 16 residues. Germline values: CDR1 MDHEN, CDR2 SYDVKM. Trimming pared 7 bases from V and 3 bases from J, leaving 19 bases between. TCRdb keeps only in-frame clones here, not all; method: immunoSEQ multiplex PCR. The sample lists 150,000 or so clones; roughly 90% were seen once. The source of the sample is a study of blood T cell repertoires in COVID-19. V gene TRBV28 combines with J gene TRBJ1-3; tentatively, D is TRBD1 (6 bases). The receptor's source is a woman aged 50 to 60 who had recovered from COVID-19. Sequencing was performed on PBMCs or T cells enriched from blood (not recorded which). The chain's CDR3 is CASTTQWGQGGNTIYF. CDR3 in DNA: TGTGCCAGCACCACCCAATGGGGGCAAGGTGGAAACACCATATATTTT.